Each of the 12 T cell receptor beta chains below was sequenced from the same sample in a study of T cells in localized non-small cell lung cancer. TCRdb keeps only in-frame clones here, not all; method: immunoSEQ multiplex PCR. In the table there are 38,000 or so clones, about nine tenths of which are singletons. Sequences were derived from peripheral blood mononuclear cells, sampled before any cancer treatment. Receptors were obtained from a male donor older than 55 with stage II lung adenocarcinoma.

The V gene is TRBV5-5, the J gene TRBJ2-7; D uncertain. The CDR3 has 16 amino acids. V was cut by 4 bases and J by 1 base, with 18 bases left in between. Germline CDR1 SGHKS, CDR2 YYEKEE (reference sequence). The CDR3: CASSVGYPGSSYEQYF. The CDR3 DNA reads TGTGCCAGCAGCGTGGGATACCCCGGATCGTCCTACGAGCAGTACTTC. The whole variable domain, filled in from reference TRBV5-5 and TRBJ2-7, reads DAGVTQSPTHLIKTRGQQVTLRCSPISGHKSVSWYQQVLGQGPQFIFQYYEKEERGRGNFPDRFSARQFPNYSSELNVNALLLGDSALYLCASSVGYPGSSYEQYFGPGTRLTVT.

This clone came up once. The genes are TRBV6-1 and TRBJ1-1; no firm D call. This CDR3 spans 13 amino acids. V shed 8 bases and J shed 4 bases, with 14 bases lying between them. CDR1 and CDR2 from the germline V gene are MNHNS and SASEGT. CDR3 sequence: CASVSEAPTEAFF. CDR3 bases: TGTGCCAGCGTTTCCGAGGCCCCCACTGAAGCTTTCTTT.

The rearrangement links TRBV4-2 to TRBJ2-3; 12 bases map to TRBD2. Germline V gives CDR1 LGHNA, CDR2 YNFKEQ. This CDR3 is built from 15 residues. V shed 5 bases, J shed 5 bases, and the junction held 5 bases outside the gene matches. This chain's CDR3 is CASSSRTSGKDTQYF. The CDR3 nucleotides are TGTGCCAGCAGCTCCCGGACTAGCGGGAAAGATACGCAGTATTTT.

The chain links TRBV6-1 to TRBJ2-1; D perhaps matches TRBD2 (6 bases). The CDR3 sequence is 16 residues long. V was pared by 4 bases and J by 1 base, with 14 bases between. CDR1 and CDR2 (germline): MNHNS, SASEGT. CDR3 DNA sequence: TGTGCCAGCAGTGCTCAGGGACGGGGGTCCTACAATGAGCAGTTCTTC. As protein: CASSAQGRGSYNEQFF.

CDR3 sequence: CASSPAGAVGNEQFF. The CDR3 region has the DNA TGTGCCAGCAGCCCAGCGGGAGCTGTGGGGAATGAGCAGTTCTTC. The rearrangement joins TRBV7-2 to TRBJ2-1, with TRBD2 identical over 8 bases. Germline V lookup: CDR1 SGHTA, CDR2 FQGNSA. The CDR3 contains 15 residues. V trimming: 5 bases; J trimming: 7 bases; junction bases outside the gene matches: 10.

The J gene is TRBJ1-1, the V gene TRBV7-8, with a tentative D call TRBD1 (6 bases). The ends were cut back, 5 bases at V and 5 bases at J, with 18 bases in the middle. The CDR3 is 15 amino acids. Germline-derived CDR1 and CDR2 are SGHVS and FQNEAQ. The CDR3 sequence: CASSTLGGWATEAFF. In DNA form, the CDR3 reads TGTGCCAGCAGCACCTTGGGGGGCTGGGCGACTGAAGCTTTCTTT.

This clone was counted once. The chain links TRBV6-1 to TRBJ1-4; D gene uncertain. Trimming took off 6 bases at V and 0 bases at J, with 11 bases between the two ends. This CDR3 has 15 residues. Germline V gene data show CDR1 as MNHNS and CDR2 as SASEGT. CDR3 sequence (DNA): TGTGCCAGCAGGGCGGGTGAAGCAACTAATGAAAAACTGTTTTTT. Translating it yields CASRAGEATNEKLFF.

V usage is TRBV5-1 and J usage is TRBJ2-5, with 7 nucleotides matching TRBD1. The J call may be incorrect, as the DNA end agrees better with TRBJ2-7. Germline values: CDR1 SGHRS, CDR2 YFSETQ. This CDR3 comprises 14 residues. The CDR3 sequence: CASSTQGSSYEQYF. The CDR3 DNA is TGCGCCAGCAGCACACAGGGGAGCTCCTACGAGCAGTACTTC.

This chain joins TRBV9 and TRBJ2-1; D is undetermined. In germline, CDR1 is SGDLS, CDR2 YYNGEE. Trimming removed 5 bases at V and 7 bases at J, with 16 bases between. The length of the CDR3 is 14 residues. CDR3 bases: TGTGCCAGCAGTGAGACCGGGCTCGGGAATGAGCAGTTCTTC. This encodes CASSETGLGNEQFF. Full variable domain (outside the CDR3, taken from reference TRBV9 and TRBJ2-1): DSGVTQTPKHLITATGQRVTLRCSPRSGDLSVYWYQQSLDQGLQFLIQYYNGEERAKGNILERFSAQQFPDLHSELNLSSLELGDSALYFCASSETGLGNEQFFGPGTRLTVL.

This chain uses TRBV5-4 with TRBJ2-7, with 9 bases matching TRBD2. The CDR3 loop spans 14 amino acids. With 2 bases clipped from V and 2 bases from J, the junction kept 2 bases outside the gene matches. Germline loops: CDR1 SGHNT, CDR2 YYREEE (reference sequence). CDR3 coding DNA: TGTGCCAGCAGCTTAGCGGGAGGAACCTACGAGCAGTACTTC. Its protein product is CASSLAGGTYEQYF.

The chain employs TRBV18 and TRBJ2-7; 8 bases are shared with TRBD1. Germline lookup yields CDR1 KGHSH and CDR2 LQKENI. The V gene end was trimmed by 2 bases and the J gene end by 0 bases; junction bases not matched to a gene: 15. The CDR3 length is 19 residues. In DNA form, the CDR3 reads TGTGCCAGCTCACCAACAAGGACAGGGTATACCAGGAGCTCCTACGAGCAGTACTTC. Amino acid sequence: CASSPTRTGYTRSSYEQYF.

The chain combines TRBV2 with TRBJ1-1; 8 positions agree with TRBD1. Trimming at V came to 7 bases and at J to 4 bases, leaving 8 bases not matched to a gene. Germline V gives CDR1 SNHLY, CDR2 FYNNEI. There are 14 residues in the CDR3. CDR3 sequence: CASTLLQGGTEAFF. The CDR3 DNA reads as TGTGCCAGCACCCTACTACAGGGGGGCACTGAAGCTTTCTTT.